This TCR beta chain was sequenced for a study of blood T cell repertoires in COVID-19. Study overall: COVID-19 samples collected from the United States, Italy and Spain covered acute and convalescent phases. From T cells, B-cell-depleted T cells, or PBMCs came the material, which was cDNA or gDNA.

V shed 1 base and J shed 2 bases, with 9 bases lying between them. This CDR3 contains 14 residues. Germline CDR1 and CDR2: SNHLY and FYNNEI. Original analysis: Estimation of nucleated cell counts was performed using reference gene primer amplification. Clones were sequenced by immunoSEQ multiplex PCR, and TCRdb holds only the in-frame ones, with some missing. For V, J and clone size, that table is used; D and trimming come from the DNA. The sample records around 400,000 clones, 80% to 90% being singletons. The clonotype was recovered from a woman aged 30 to 39 with COVID-19, enrolled during active disease. The material sequenced was peripheral blood. The chain combines TRBV2 with TRBJ2-7, with D possibly matching TRBD1 (6 bases). The CDR3 here is CASSEGQVAYEQYF. CDR3 nucleotides: TGTGCCAGCAGTGAAGGACAGGTCGCCTACGAGCAGTACTTC.